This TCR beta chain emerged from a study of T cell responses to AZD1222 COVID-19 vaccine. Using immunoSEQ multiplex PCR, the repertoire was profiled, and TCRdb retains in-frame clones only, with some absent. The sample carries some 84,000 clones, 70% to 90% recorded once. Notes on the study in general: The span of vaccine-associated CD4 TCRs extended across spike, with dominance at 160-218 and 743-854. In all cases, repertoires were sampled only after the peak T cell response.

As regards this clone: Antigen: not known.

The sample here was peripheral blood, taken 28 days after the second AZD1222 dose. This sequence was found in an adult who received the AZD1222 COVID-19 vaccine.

CDR3 sequence: CASTLGPLNTEAFF. In DNA form, the CDR3 reads TGTGCCAGCACCCTTGGGCCGTTGAACACTGAAGCTTTCTTT. This sequence joins TRBV6-6 and TRBJ1-1; D unresolved. CDR3 length: 14 amino acids. Trimming removed 7 bases from V and 0 bases from J, with 12 bases in between. Germline V gene lookup returns CDR1 MNHNY and CDR2 SVGAGI (reference sequence).